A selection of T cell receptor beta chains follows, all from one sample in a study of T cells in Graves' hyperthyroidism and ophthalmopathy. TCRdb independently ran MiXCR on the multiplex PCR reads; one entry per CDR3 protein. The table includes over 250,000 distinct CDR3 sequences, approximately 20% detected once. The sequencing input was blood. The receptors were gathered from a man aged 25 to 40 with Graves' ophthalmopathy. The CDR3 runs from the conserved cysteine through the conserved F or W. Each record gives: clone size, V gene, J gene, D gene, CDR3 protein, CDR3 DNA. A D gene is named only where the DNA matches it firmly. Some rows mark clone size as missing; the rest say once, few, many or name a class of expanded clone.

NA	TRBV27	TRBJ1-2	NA	CASSSQDLTGYTF	TGTGCCAGCAGTTCCCAAGATTTGACCGGCTACACCTTC
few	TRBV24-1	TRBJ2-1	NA	CATSDLFWDDEQFF	TGTGCCACCAGTGATTTGTTTTGGGACGATGAGCAGTTCTTC
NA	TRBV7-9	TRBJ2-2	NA	CASSGDVTGELFF	TGTGCCAGCAGCGGGGATGTGACCGGGGAGCTGTTTTTT
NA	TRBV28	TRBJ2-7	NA	CASISPAPYEQYF	TGTGCCAGCATATCGCCCGCCCCCTACGAGCAGTACTTC
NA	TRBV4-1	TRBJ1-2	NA	CASSQDQNRRKSDGYTF	TGCGCCAGCAGCCAAGATCAGAACAGACGGAAAAGTGATGGCTACACCTTC
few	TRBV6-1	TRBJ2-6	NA	CASRGASGANVLTF	TGTGCCAGCAGGGGGGCCTCTGGGGCCAACGTCCTGACTTTC
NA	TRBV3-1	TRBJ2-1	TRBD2	CASSRTSGRYNERFF	TGTGCCAGCAGCCGGACTAGCGGGAGGTACAATGAGCGGTTCTTC
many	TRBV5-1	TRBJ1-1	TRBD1	CASSLGQGGQTDEAFF	TGCGCCAGCAGCTTGGGACAGGGAGGCCAGACAGACGAAGCTTTCTTT
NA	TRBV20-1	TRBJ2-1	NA	CSASQVSGTIYNEQFF	TGCAGTGCTAGCCAGGTTAGCGGAACCATCTACAATGAGCAGTTCTTC
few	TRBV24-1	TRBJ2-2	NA	CATSDPKLDTATGELFF	TGTGCCACCAGTGACCCAAAACTTGACACGGCCACCGGGGAGCTGTTTTTT
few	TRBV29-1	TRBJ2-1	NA	CSVGSGGISGSSYNEQFF	TGCAGCGTTGGTAGTGGGGGCATTAGCGGAAGCTCCTACAATGAGCAGTTCTTC
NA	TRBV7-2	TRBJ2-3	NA	CASNPGQNWNTQYF	TGTGCCAGCAACCCGGGACAAAATTGGAATACGCAGTATTTT
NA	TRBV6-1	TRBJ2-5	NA	CASSPEMTGAQYF	TGTGCCAGCAGTCCCGAAATGACCGGGGCCCAGTACTTC
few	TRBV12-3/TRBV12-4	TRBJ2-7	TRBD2	CASSMGLAGTSEQYF	TGTGCCAGCAGTATGGGACTAGCGGGGACTTCCGAGCAGTACTTC
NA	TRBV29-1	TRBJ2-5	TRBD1	CSATGIRVGETQYF	TGCAGCGCGACAGGGATCCGGGTCGGTGAGACCCAGTACTTC
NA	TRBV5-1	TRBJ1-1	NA	CASSLEINTEAFF	TGCGCCAGCAGCCTGGAGATAAACACTGAAGCTTTCTTT
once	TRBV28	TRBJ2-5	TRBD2	CASSLTSGVMETQYF	TGTGCCAGCAGCCTCACTAGCGGGGTGATGGAGACCCAGTACTTC
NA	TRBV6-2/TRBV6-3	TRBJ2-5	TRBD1	CASSSGGVETPYF	TGTGCCAGCAGTTCAGGGGGCGTGGAGACCCCGTACTTC
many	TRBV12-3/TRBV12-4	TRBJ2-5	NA	CASNYVGETQYF	TGTGCCAGCAATTATGTCGGCGAGACCCAGTACTTC
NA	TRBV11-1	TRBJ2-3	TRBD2	CASSSARQRGGPTDTQYF	TGTGCCAGCAGCTCCGCCCGGCAGCGGGGGGGACCAACAGATACGCAGTATTTT
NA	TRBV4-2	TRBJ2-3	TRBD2	CASSQDGRVTSSTDTQYF	TGTGCCAGCAGCCAAGATGGGAGGGTCACCTCTAGCACAGATACGCAGTATTTT
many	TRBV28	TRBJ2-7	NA	CASSLGGSESYEQYF	TGTGCCAGCAGTTTGGGTGGTTCGGAGTCCTACGAGCAGTACTTC
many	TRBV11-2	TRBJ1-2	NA	CASSPRPGDGYTF	TGTGCCAGCAGCCCCCGGCCTGGGGATGGCTACACCTTC
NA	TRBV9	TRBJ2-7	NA	CASSARPISGKTYYEQYF	TGTGCCAGCAGCGCTAGGCCCATAAGCGGAAAAACCTACTACGAGCAGTACTTC
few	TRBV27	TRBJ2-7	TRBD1	CASSDGTAIYEQYF	TGTGCCAGCAGTGACGGGACAGCCATTTACGAGCAGTACTTC
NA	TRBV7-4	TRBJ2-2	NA	CASSQRGHLNTGELFF	TGTGCCAGCAGCCAAAGAGGACACTTGAACACCGGGGAGCTGTTTTTT
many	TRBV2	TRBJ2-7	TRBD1	CASSKTGGPYEQYF	TGTGCCAGCAGTAAGACAGGGGGCCCCTACGAGCAGTACTTC
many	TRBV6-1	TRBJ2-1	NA	CASSKPGWAEQFF	TGTGCCAGCAGTAAACCAGGGTGGGCTGAGCAGTTCTTC
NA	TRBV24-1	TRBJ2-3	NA	CATSDPGTPQDTQYF	TGTGCCACCAGTGATCCCGGGACACCCCAAGATACGCAGTATTTT
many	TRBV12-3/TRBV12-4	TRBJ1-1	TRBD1	CASSSGTANTEAFF	TGTGCCAGCAGTAGTGGGACAGCCAACACTGAAGCTTTCTTT
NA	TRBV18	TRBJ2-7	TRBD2	CASSAGGPNEQYF	TGTGCCAGCTCAGCGGGAGGGCCCAACGAGCAGTACTTC
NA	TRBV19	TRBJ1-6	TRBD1	CASSIGQGSNSPLHF	TGTGCCAGTAGTATAGGACAGGGATCGAATTCACCCCTCCACTTT
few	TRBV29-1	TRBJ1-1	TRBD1	CSVSFPGQVNTEAFF	TGCAGCGTCTCCTTTCCGGGACAGGTGAACACTGAAGCTTTCTTT
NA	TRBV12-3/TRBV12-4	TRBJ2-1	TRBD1	CASSSLTLQGASIEQFF	TGTGCCAGCAGTTCCCTAACCCTACAGGGGGCTAGCATTGAGCAGTTCTTC
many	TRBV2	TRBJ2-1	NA	CASRGFFGNLPTNEQFF	TGTGCCAGCAGGGGGTTTTTCGGGAACCTCCCGACCAATGAGCAGTTCTTC
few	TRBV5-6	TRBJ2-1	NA	CASSLVPVNEQFF	TGTGCCAGCAGCTTGGTGCCGGTCAATGAGCAGTTCTTC
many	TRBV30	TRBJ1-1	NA	CAWRGQNAEAFF	TGTGCCTGGAGGGGGCAGAACGCTGAAGCTTTCTTT